One and the same sample provided the 31 T cell receptor beta chains below, sequenced in a study of blood T cell repertoires in COVID-19. Sequencing used immunoSEQ multiplex PCR; TCRdb keeps in-frame clones, though not all of them. This table holds some 210,000 clones, approximately 90% found once. Sequences were obtained from peripheral blood. These receptors were obtained from a man between 60 and 75 years old with COVID-19, enrolled during active disease.

The V gene is TRBV9, the J gene TRBJ1-2; the D is unclear. From germline, CDR1 is SGDLS and CDR2 YYNGEE. The V gene lost 0 bases and the J gene lost 8 bases, with 11 bases spanning the gap. This CDR3 contains 13 residues. The CDR3 sequence is CASSVESGRGYTF. CDR3 nucleotides: TGTGCCAGCAGCGTAGAGTCTGGCCGAGGCTACACCTTC.

This rearrangement joins TRBV6-6 to TRBJ2-7, with 9 bases lining up with TRBD2. Germline trimming cut 2 bases from V and 2 bases from J; bases unmatched to any gene: 4. The CDR3 extends over 15 amino acids. CDR1 is MNHNY and CDR2 is SVGAGI in the germline V gene (reference sequence). This CDR3 reads CASSYGLAGTYEQYF. In DNA form, the CDR3 reads TGTGCCAGCAGTTACGGGCTAGCGGGGACCTACGAGCAGTACTTC.

The rearrangement joins TRBV4-2 to TRBJ1-6; no firm D call. V was shortened by 0 bases and J by 14 bases, with 8 bases between the two germline ends. Germline CDR1 and CDR2: LGHNA and YNFKEQ. The CDR3 sequence is 12 residues long. The CDR3 DNA reads as TGTGCCAGCAGCCAAGAGGGGAGGTCCCTCCACTTT. This gives the protein CASSQEGRSLHF.

This clone was found once. The genes are TRBV11-2 and TRBJ2-1; 10 nucleotides align to TRBD2. There are 15 residues in the CDR3. V shed 8 bases and J 2 bases; nucleotides not matched to a gene: 6. Germline CDR1 and CDR2: SGHAT and FQNNGV. CDR3 coding DNA: TGTGCCAGCGTGCCTAGCGGGAGTCCCTACAATGAGCAGTTCTTC. This gives the protein CASVPSGSPYNEQFF.

Only one count was recorded for this clone. The chain has TRBV5-1 and TRBJ2-5, with TRBD1 matching 9 bases. Germline V lookup: CDR1 SGHRS, CDR2 YFSETQ. The length of the CDR3 is 14 residues. Trimming removed 4 bases from V and 2 bases from J; junction bases left unmatched: 3. The CDR3 reads CASSRQGGQETQYF. CDR3 coding DNA: TGCGCCAGCAGCCGACAGGGGGGACAAGAGACCCAGTACTTC. Filled out from reference TRBV5-1 and TRBJ2-5, the complete variable domain reads KAGVTQTPRYLIKTRGQQVTLSCSPISGHRSVSWYQQTPGQGLQFLFEYFSETQRNKGNFPGRFSGRQFSNSRSEMNVSTLELGDSALYLCASSRQGGQETQYFGPGTRLLVL.

The rearrangement links TRBV5-4 to TRBJ2-2; tentative D call: TRBD2 (5 bases). CDR3 length: 13 amino acids. V was pared by 0 bases and J by 8 bases, with 8 bases between. Germline values: CDR1 SGHNT, CDR2 YYREEE (reference sequence). CDR3 in amino acids: CASSLGGGGELFF. CDR3 in DNA: TGTGCCAGCAGCTTGGGAGGCGGGGGGGAGCTGTTTTTT.

The CDR3 protein is CASSLTVGTAIYGYTF. The DNA for the CDR3 is TGTGCCAGCAGCCTAACAGTGGGGACAGCAATCTATGGCTACACCTTC. This chain joins TRBV7-2 and TRBJ1-2; 7 bases match TRBD1. Germline CDR1 reads SGHTA; CDR2 reads FQGNSA. V lost 5 bases, J lost 4 bases, and 13 bases stayed unmatched. The CDR3 totals 16 residues.

CDR3 nucleotide sequence: TGTGCCAGCAGCTTGCTTCCAAAGACACCCGAACTTGAGCAGTTCTTC. Translating gives CASSLLPKTPELEQFF. V and J are TRBV5-5 and TRBJ2-1; D is uncertain. Germline V gene data show CDR1 as SGHKS and CDR2 as YYEKEE (reference sequence). V was cut by 1 base and J by 9 bases, with 20 bases left in between. This CDR3 region has 16 residues.

The chain couples TRBV19 to TRBJ2-2; 10 nucleotides line up with TRBD2. V lost 4 bases and J lost 0; bases outside the gene matches: 2. CDR3 length: 16 residues. Germline-derived CDR1 and CDR2 are LNHDA and SQIVND (reference sequence). CDR3: CASSRTSGANTGELFF. The CDR3 nucleotides read TGTGCCAGTAGTAGGACTAGCGGAGCGAACACCGGGGAGCTGTTTTTT.

The chain combines TRBV5-1 with TRBJ2-3; D perhaps matches TRBD2 (6 bases). Germline-derived CDR1 and CDR2 are SGHRS and YFSETQ. This CDR3 is built from 13 residues. Trimming removed 0 bases at V and 8 bases at J, with 10 bases between. The CDR3 sequence is CASSLAGEVTQYF. The CDR3 DNA follows: TGCGCCAGCAGCTTGGCGGGAGAAGTTACGCAGTATTTT.

The chain combines TRBV7-2 with TRBJ1-6; perhaps TRBD1 as D (6 bases). Deletions cut 3 bases from V and 5 bases from J, with 8 bases between. CDR1 is SGHTA, CDR2 FQGNSA, per germline. The CDR3 contains 14 residues. Written as DNA, the CDR3 is TGTGCCAGCAGCTTCAGGGGAAATAATTCACCCCTCCACTTT. Protein: CASSFRGNNSPLHF. Looking up the rest from reference TRBV7-2 and TRBJ1-6 gives the full variable domain: GAGVSQSPSNKVTEKGKDVELRCDPISGHTALYWYRQSLGQGLEFLIYFQGNSAPDKSGLPSDRFSAERTGGSVSTLTIQRTQQEDSAVYLCASSFRGNNSPLHFGNGTRLTVT.

V usage is TRBV21-1 and J usage is TRBJ1-4; the table's D call of TRBD1 was not tested on the DNA. TRBV21-1 is classified as a pseudogene. The CDR3 length is 15 residues. CDR3 coding DNA: TGTGCCAGCAGCCTAAACAGGGGGCGCTGTGAAAAACTGTTTTTT. This codes for CASSLNRGRCEKLFF.

The genes are TRBV5-1 and TRBJ1-1; D is perhaps TRBD1 (6 bases). The CDR3 is 14 residues long. V lost 0 bases and J lost 6, with 12 bases in between. Germline loops: CDR1 SGHRS, CDR2 YFSETQ. The CDR3 protein is CASSLEPQGSEAFF. The DNA for the CDR3 is TGCGCCAGCAGCTTGGAACCCCAGGGGTCTGAAGCTTTCTTT.

V and J are TRBV7-2 and TRBJ2-7, with D possibly matching TRBD1 (6 bases). CDR1 is SGHTA, CDR2 FQGNSA, per germline. The CDR3 covers 14 residues. V lost 4 bases and J lost 0, with 10 bases in between. The CDR3 nucleotides read TGTGCCAGCAGCTCCCGACAGGTCTCCTACGAGCAGTACTTC. Amino acid sequence: CASSSRQVSYEQYF.

The genes are TRBV5-1 and TRBJ2-1; 11 positions agree with TRBD2. The germline V gene has CDR1 SGHRS and CDR2 YFSETQ. V was pared by 5 bases and J by 7 bases, with 11 bases of the junction left unmatched. CDR3 length: 16 residues. CDR3 nucleotides: TGCGCCAGCAGTCCACCCACCGGGACTAGCGGAAATGAGCAGTTCTTC. Amino acids: CASSPPTGTSGNEQFF.

V gene TRBV25-1 combines with J gene TRBJ1-2; D unclear. The germline V gene encodes CDR1 MGHDK and CDR2 SYGVNS. V lost 9 bases, J lost 6 bases, and 17 bases lay in between. The CDR3 is 13 amino acids. CDR3 residues: CARNQDSKDGYTF. In DNA form, the CDR3 reads TGTGCCAGGAATCAGGACTCCAAGGATGGCTACACCTTC.

A single count supports this clone. CDR3 protein: CASSPGVAAQETQYF. The DNA of the CDR3 is TGTGCCAGCAGCCCCGGGGTAGCGGCTCAAGAGACCCAGTACTTC. This chain links TRBV3-1 (or the pseudogene TRBV3-2) with TRBJ2-5, with D perhaps TRBD2 (6 bases). Germline CDR1 LGHDT, CDR2 YNNKEL (reference sequence). The CDR3 runs to 15 residues. Trimming pared 4 bases from V and 2 bases from J, leaving 14 bases between.

J is TRBJ1-6 and V is TRBV27, with unresolved D. V was shortened by 1 base and J by 0 bases, with 10 bases between the two germline ends. The CDR3 is 17 residues long. CDR1 MNHEY and CDR2 SMNVEV come from the germline V gene (reference sequence). The CDR3 bases are TGTGCCAGCAGTTTATTCCCATATAGCTCCTATAATTCACCCCTCCACTTT. As protein: CASSLFPYSSYNSPLHF.

This chain links TRBV4-1 with TRBJ2-4, with 10 bases aligning to TRBD2. J lost 4 bases, V lost 2 bases, and 8 bases had no gene match. CDR3 length: 17 amino acids. Germline loops: CDR1 MGHRA, CDR2 YSYEKL. The CDR3 DNA reads TGCGCCAGCAGCCAACCTTCTAGCGGGAGAGTGAAAAACATTCAGTACTTC. Residues: CASSQPSSGRVKNIQYF.

The chain uses TRBV28 and TRBJ2-7, with 8 bases fitting TRBD2. Losses at the gene ends were 4 bases for V and 5 bases for J; bases not matched to a gene: 10. This CDR3 comprises 15 residues. Germline loops: CDR1 MDHEN, CDR2 SYDVKM. CDR3 loop: CASSSLPLAGDEQYF. The CDR3 bases are TGTGCCAGCAGTTCCCTGCCCCTAGCGGGTGACGAGCAGTACTTC.

Notes on this clone: Other nucleotide sequences from this sample produce the same CDR3. The V call is TRBV5-1, the J call TRBJ2-3; D possibly corresponds to TRBD1 (6 bases). Trimming cost V 4 bases and J 0 bases, with 9 bases left between them. The germline V gene has CDR1 SGHRS and CDR2 YFSETQ. The CDR3 has 14 residues. CDR3 sequence (DNA): TGCGCCAGCAGCCGGGACAAAAGCACAGATACGCAGTATTTT. Translation gives CASSRDKSTDTQYF.

The table lists this clone with a count of one. The V and J genes are TRBV18 and TRBJ1-1, with TRBD1 identical over 9 bases. The CDR3 contains 16 residues. The ends lost 5 bases at V and 3 bases at J; junction bases unmatched: 10. Germline CDR1 reads KGHSH; CDR2 reads LQKENI. The CDR3 nucleotides read TGTGCCAGCTCAATCCGGGACAGGGCGTCCTACACTGAAGCTTTCTTT. It codes for CASSIRDRASYTEAFF.

The chain joins TRBV5-1 to TRBJ2-7; D is unclear. The CDR3 has 14 residues. Trimming stripped 0 bases from V and 5 bases from J, with 12 bases between. Per the germline V gene, CDR1 is SGHRS and CDR2 is YFSETQ. CDR3 region: CASSLGFEVDEQYF. Written as DNA, the CDR3 is TGCGCCAGCAGCTTGGGGTTTGAGGTTGACGAGCAGTACTTC.

The table lists this clone with a count of one. The V call is TRBV11-2, the J call TRBJ2-7; D is perhaps TRBD2 (6 bases). The CDR3 covers 16 residues. The ends were cut back, 1 base at V and 2 bases at J, with 15 bases in the middle. Germline V CDR1 and CDR2: SGHAT, FQNNGV. CDR3 region: CASSLVVAGPAYEQYF. CDR3 in DNA: TGTGCCAGCAGCTTAGTGGTGGCGGGGCCAGCCTACGAGCAGTACTTC.

The chain is built from TRBV7-9 and TRBJ2-5; possible D gene TRBD2, 7 bases. CDR3 length: 14 residues. V gave up 0 bases and J gave up 5 bases, with 10 bases separating them. Germline V gene data show CDR1 as SEHNR and CDR2 as FQNEAQ (reference sequence). The CDR3 sequence is CASSLAGGPETQYF. CDR3 DNA: TGTGCCAGCAGCTTAGCGGGGGGGCCCGAGACCCAGTACTTC.

The chain recombines TRBV27 with TRBJ1-2; tentatively, D is TRBD1 (6 bases). Per germline, CDR1 MNHEY and CDR2 SMNVEV (reference sequence). The CDR3 has 14 residues. V was trimmed by 3 bases and J by 4 bases, leaving 12 bases between them. The CDR3 reads CASSFRGGSYGYTF. The DNA of the CDR3 is TGTGCCAGCAGTTTCAGGGGCGGAAGCTATGGCTACACCTTC.

The gene calls are TRBV3-1 (or the pseudogene TRBV3-2) and TRBJ2-1, with 7 nucleotides matching TRBD2. Trimming took 1 base from V and 13 from J; bases not matched to a gene: 7. The CDR3 covers 13 residues. Germline CDR1 and CDR2: LGHDT and YNNKEL (reference sequence). CDR3 DNA sequence: TGTGCCAGCAGCCAAGCTGAGGGGACTACTCAGTTCTTC. It specifies CASSQAEGTTQFF.

The chain uses TRBV28 and TRBJ2-1; 12 bases map to TRBD2. After removal of 5 bases from V and 10 bases from J, the junction contained 9 bases not matched to a gene. Germline assignment: CDR1 MDHEN and CDR2 SYDVKM. This CDR3 contains 15 residues. The CDR3 sequence is CASSRTSGVVLEQFF. The CDR3 DNA is TGTGCCAGCAGTCGGACTAGCGGGGTTGTGTTAGAGCAGTTCTTC.

The chain uses TRBV11-2 and TRBJ2-3; 7 bases are a match to TRBD2. V lost 0 bases to trimming and J lost 3 bases; unmatched junction nucleotides: 3. CDR1 is SGHAT, CDR2 FQNNGV, per germline. There are 15 residues in the CDR3. The CDR3 reads CASSLDRGGTDTQYF. The CDR3 DNA reads as TGTGCCAGCAGCTTAGATCGGGGAGGGACAGATACGCAGTATTTT.

The chain uses TRBV11-2 and TRBJ1-1; no definite D call. Germline values: CDR1 SGHAT, CDR2 FQNNGV. Trimming took 0 bases from V and 10 from J, leaving 12 bases between them. The CDR3 is 13 residues long. DNA of the CDR3: TGTGCCAGCAGCTTAGATGGGCTTTTGGGAGCTTTCTTT. This gives the protein CASSLDGLLGAFF.

The table lists this clone with a count of one. V and J are TRBV5-1 and TRBJ2-2; 8 positions agree with TRBD1. V was clipped by 2 bases and J by 7 bases; unmatched bases: 4. CDR1 and CDR2 from the germline V gene are SGHRS and YFSETQ. The CDR3 totals 14 residues. CDR3 loop: CASSFQGAYGELFF. The CDR3 DNA reads TGCGCCAGCAGCTTCCAGGGGGCATACGGGGAGCTGTTTTTT.